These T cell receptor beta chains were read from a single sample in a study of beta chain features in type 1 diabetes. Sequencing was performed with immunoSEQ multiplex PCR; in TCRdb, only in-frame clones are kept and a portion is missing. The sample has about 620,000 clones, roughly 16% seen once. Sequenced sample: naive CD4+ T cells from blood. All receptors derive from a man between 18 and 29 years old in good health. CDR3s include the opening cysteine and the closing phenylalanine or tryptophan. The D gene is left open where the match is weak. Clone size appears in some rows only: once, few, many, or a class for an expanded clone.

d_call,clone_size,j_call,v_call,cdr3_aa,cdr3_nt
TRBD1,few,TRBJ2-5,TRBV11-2,CASSLREDRGRGETQYF,TGTGCCAGCAGCCTACGGGAAGACAGGGGGCGCGGAGAGACCCAGTACTTC
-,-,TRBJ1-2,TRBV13,CASSSPYRAGYTF,TGTGCCAGCAGCTCCCCATACAGGGCTGGCTACACCTTC
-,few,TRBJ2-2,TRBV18,CASSPRGGRDTGELFF,TGTGCCAGCTCACCAAGGGGTGGTCGCGACACCGGGGAGCTGTTTTTT
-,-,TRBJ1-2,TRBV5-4,CASSLAGRDGYTF,TGTGCCAGCAGCTTGGCAGGGAGGGATGGCTACACCTTC
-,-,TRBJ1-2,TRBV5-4,CASSQKQGIAGYTF,TGTGCCAGCAGCCAGAAGCAGGGGATCGCTGGCTACACCTTC
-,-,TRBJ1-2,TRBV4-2,CASSQDRVYGYTF,TGTGCCAGCAGCCAAGACAGGGTCTATGGCTACACCTTC
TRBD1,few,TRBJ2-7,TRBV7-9,CASSLSTGTGGHEQYF,TGTGCCAGCAGCCTCAGCACCGGGACAGGAGGGCACGAGCAGTACTTC
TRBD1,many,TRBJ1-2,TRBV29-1,CSAEGQGANGYTF,TGCAGCGCCGAGGGTCAGGGGGCCAATGGCTACACCTTC
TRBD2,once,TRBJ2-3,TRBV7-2,CASSQGSSGGFDTQYF,TGTGCCAGCAGCCAGGGGTCCAGCGGGGGGTTCGATACGCAGTATTTT
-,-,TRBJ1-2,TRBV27,CASSYAGNYGYTF,TGTGCCAGCAGTTACGCGGGTAACTATGGCTACACCTTC
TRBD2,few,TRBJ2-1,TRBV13,CASSLQASGSYEQFF,TGTGCCAGCAGCCTACAGGCTAGCGGGAGCTATGAGCAGTTCTTC
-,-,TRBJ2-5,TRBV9,CASSAGTREETQYF,TGTGCCAGCAGCGCCGGGACACGAGAAGAGACCCAGTACTTC
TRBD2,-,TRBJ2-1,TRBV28,CASKFTSLAVTYNEQFF,TGTGCCAGCAAATTCACCTCCCTAGCGGTTACTTACAATGAGCAGTTCTTC
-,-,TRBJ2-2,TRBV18,CASSPQIGNTGELFF,TGTGCCAGCTCACCACAAATAGGGAACACCGGGGAGCTGTTTTTT
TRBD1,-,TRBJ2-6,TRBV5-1,CASSVGQGSGANVLTF,TGCGCCAGCAGCGTAGGACAGGGTTCCGGGGCCAACGTCCTGACTTTC
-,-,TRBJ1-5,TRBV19,CASSRGQGPGNQPQHF,TGTGCCAGTAGTAGGGGTCAGGGACCTGGCAATCAGCCCCAGCATTTT